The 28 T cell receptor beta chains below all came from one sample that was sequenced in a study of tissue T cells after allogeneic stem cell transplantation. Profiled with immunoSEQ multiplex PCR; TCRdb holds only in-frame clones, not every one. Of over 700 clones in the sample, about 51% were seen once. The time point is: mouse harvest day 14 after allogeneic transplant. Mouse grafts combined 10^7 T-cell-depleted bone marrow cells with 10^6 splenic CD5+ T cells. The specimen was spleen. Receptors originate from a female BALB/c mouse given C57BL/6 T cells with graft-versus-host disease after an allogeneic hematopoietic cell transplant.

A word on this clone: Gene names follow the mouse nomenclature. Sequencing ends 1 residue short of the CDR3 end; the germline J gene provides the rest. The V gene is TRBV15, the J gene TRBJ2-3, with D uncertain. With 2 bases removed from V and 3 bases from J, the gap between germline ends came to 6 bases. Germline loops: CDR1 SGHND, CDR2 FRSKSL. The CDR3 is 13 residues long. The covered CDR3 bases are TGTGCCAGCAGTTTACCCGGGGCAGAAACGCTGTAT. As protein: CASSLPGAETLY. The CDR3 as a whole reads CASSLPGAETLYF.

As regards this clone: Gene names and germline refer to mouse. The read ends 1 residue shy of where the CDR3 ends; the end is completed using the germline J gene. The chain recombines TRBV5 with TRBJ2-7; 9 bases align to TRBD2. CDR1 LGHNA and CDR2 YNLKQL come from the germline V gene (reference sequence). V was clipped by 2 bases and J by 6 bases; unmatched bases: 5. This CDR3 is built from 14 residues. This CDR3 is CASSQNWGAIEQYF. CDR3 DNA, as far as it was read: TGTGCCAGCAGCCAAAACTGGGGGGCGATTGAACAGTAC.

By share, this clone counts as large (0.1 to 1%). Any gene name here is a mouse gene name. The CDR3 bases that were read are TGTGCCAGCGGTGACAGGGGTTCCAACGAAAGATTATTT. Translating it yields CASGDRGSNERLF. The whole CDR3 sequence reads CASGDRGSNERLFF. This sequence joins TRBV13-2 and TRBJ1-4; D perhaps matches TRBD1 (6 bases). The read halts 1 residue ahead of the CDR3 end, with the missing end drawn from the germline J gene. The CDR3 consists of 14 residues. The V end was cut by 2 bases, the J end by 1 base, with 6 bases between. From germline, CDR1 is NNHNN and CDR2 SYGAGS (reference sequence).

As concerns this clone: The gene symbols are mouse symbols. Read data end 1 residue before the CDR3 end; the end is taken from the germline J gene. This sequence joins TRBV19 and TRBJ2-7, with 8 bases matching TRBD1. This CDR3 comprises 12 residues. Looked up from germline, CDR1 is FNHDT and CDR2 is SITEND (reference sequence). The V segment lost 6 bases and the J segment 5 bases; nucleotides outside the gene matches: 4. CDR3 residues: CASTPTGDEQYF. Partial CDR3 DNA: TGTGCCAGCACCCCGACAGGGGATGAACAGTAC.

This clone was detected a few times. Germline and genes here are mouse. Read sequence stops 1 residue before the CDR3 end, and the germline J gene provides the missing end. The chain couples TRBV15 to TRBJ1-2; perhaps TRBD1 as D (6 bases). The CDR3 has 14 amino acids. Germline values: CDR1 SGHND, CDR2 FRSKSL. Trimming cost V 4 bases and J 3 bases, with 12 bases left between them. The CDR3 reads CASSSQGHDSDYTF. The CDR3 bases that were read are TGTGCCAGCAGTTCTCAGGGACACGACTCCGACTACACC.

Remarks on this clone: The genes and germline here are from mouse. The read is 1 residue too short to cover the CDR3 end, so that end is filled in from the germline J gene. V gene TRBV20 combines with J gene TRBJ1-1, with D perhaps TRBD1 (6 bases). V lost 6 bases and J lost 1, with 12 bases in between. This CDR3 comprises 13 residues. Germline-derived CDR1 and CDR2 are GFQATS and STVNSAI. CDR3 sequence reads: CGAPGTINTEVFF. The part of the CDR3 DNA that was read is TGTGGTGCCCCCGGGACAATAAACACAGAAGTCTTC.

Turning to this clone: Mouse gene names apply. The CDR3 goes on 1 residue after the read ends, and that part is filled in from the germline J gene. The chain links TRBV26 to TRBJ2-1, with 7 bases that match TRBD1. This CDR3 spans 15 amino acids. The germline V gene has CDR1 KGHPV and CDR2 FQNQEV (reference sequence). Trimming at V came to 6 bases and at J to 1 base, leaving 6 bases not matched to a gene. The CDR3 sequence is CASSASDRNYAEQFF. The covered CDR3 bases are TGTGCCAGCAGCGCCTCGGACAGGAACTATGCTGAGCAGTTC.

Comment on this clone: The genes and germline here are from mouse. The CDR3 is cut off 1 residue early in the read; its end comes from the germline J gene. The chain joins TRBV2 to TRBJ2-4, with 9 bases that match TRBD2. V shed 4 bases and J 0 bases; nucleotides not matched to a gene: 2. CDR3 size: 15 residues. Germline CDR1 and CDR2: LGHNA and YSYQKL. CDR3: CASSLDWGSQNTLYF. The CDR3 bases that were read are TGTGCCAGCAGCCTCGACTGGGGGAGTCAAAACACCTTGTAC.

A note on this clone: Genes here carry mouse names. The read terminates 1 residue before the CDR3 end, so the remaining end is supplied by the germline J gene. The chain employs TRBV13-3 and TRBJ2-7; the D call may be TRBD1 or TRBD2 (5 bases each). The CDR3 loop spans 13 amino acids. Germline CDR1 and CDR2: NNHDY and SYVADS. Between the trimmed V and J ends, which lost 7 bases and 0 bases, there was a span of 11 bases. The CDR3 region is CASGKGLSYEQYF. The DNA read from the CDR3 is TGTGCCAGCGGAAAGGGGCTCTCCTATGAACAGTAC.

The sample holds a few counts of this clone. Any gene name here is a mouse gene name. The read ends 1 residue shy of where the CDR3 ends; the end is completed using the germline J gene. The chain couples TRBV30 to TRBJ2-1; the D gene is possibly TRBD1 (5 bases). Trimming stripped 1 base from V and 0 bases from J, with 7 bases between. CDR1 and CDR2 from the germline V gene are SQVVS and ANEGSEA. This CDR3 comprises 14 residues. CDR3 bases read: TGTAGTTCTAGAGGACAGAATAACTATGCTGAGCAGTTC. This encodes CSSRGQNNYAEQF. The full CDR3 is CSSRGQNNYAEQFF.

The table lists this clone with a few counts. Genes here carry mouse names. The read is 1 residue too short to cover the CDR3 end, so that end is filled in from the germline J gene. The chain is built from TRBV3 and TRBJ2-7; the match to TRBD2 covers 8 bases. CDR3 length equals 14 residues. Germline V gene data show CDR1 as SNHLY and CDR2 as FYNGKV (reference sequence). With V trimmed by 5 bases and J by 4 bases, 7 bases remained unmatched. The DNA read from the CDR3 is TGTGCCAGCAGCCTTCCCGGGACTGGTTATGAACAGTAC. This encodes CASSLPGTGYEQY. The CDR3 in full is CASSLPGTGYEQYF.

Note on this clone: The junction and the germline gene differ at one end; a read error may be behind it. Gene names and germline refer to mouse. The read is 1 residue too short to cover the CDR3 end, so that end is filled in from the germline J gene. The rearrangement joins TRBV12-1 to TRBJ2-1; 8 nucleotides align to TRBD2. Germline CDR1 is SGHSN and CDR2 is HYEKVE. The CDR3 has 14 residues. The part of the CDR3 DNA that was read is TGTGCCAGCCCTCTCCTGACTGGGGTTGCTGAGCAGTTC. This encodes CASPLLTGVAEQF. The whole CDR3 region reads CASPLLTGVAEQFF.

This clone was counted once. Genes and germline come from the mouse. The CDR3 sequence: CASSPTGVNQDTQYF. CDR3 bases read: TGTGCCAGCAGTCCGACAGGAGTTAACCAAGACACCCAGTAC. The J gene is TRBJ2-5, the V gene TRBV19; maybe TRBD1 (6 bases). The DNA ends 1 residue before the CDR3 does, and the rest of the CDR3 is filled in from the germline J gene. The V gene's germline CDR1 is FNHDT and CDR2 SITEND (reference sequence). Trimming cost V 4 bases and J 0 bases, with 12 bases left between them. This CDR3 has 15 residues.

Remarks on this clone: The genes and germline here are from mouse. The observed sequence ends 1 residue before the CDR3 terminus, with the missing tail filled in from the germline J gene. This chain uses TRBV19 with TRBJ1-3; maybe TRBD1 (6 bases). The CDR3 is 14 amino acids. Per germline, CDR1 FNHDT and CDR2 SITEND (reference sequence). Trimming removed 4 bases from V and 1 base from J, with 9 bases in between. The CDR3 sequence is CASSSDRSGNTLYF. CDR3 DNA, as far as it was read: TGTGCCAGCAGTTCCGACAGGTCTGGAAATACGCTCTAT.

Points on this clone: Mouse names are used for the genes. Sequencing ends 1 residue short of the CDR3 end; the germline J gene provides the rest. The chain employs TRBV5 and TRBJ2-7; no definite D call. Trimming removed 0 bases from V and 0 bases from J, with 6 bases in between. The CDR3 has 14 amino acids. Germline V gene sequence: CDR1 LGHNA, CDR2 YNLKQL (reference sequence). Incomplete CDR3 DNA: TGTGCCAGCAGCCAAGACTGGAGCTCCTATGAACAGTAC. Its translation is CASSQDWSSYEQY. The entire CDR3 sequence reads CASSQDWSSYEQYF.

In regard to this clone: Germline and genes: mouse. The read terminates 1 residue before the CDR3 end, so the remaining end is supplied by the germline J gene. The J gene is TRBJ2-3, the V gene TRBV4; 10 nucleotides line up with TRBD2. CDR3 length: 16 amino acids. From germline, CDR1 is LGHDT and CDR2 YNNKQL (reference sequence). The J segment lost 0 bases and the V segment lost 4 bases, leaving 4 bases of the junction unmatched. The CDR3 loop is CASSFGLGASAETLYF. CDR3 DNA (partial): TGTGCCAGCAGCTTCGGACTGGGGGCTAGTGCAGAAACGCTGTAT. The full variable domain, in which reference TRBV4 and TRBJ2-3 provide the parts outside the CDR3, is ETAVFQTPNYHVTQVGNEVSFNCKQTLGHDTMYWYKQDSKKLLKIMFSYNNKQLIVNETVPRRFSPQSSDKAHLNLRIKSVEPEDSAVYLCASSFGLGASAETLYFGSGTRLTVL.

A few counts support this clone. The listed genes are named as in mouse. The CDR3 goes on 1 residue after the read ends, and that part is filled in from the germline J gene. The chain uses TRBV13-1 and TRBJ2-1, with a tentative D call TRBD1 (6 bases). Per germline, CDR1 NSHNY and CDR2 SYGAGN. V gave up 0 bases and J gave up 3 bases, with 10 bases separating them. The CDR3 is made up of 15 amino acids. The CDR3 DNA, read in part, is TGTGCCAGCAGTGATGCACGGACAGCCTATGCTGAGCAGTTC. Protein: CASSDARTAYAEQF. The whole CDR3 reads CASSDARTAYAEQFF.

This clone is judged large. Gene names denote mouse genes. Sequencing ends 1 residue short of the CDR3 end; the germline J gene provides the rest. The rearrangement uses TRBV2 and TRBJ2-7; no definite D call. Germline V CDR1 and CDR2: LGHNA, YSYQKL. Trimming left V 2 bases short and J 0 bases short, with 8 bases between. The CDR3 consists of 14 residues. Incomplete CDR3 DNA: TGTGCCAGCAGCCAACGAGACACCTCCTATGAACAGTAC. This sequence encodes CASSQRDTSYEQY. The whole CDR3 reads CASSQRDTSYEQYF.

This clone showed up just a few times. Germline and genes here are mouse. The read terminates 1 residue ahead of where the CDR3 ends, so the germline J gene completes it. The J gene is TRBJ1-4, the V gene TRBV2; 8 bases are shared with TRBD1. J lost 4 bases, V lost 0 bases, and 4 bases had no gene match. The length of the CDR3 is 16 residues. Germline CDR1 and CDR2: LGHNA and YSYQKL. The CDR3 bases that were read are TGTGCCAGCAGCCAAGATCTAACAGGGGGCAACGAAAGATTATTT. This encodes CASSQDLTGGNERLF. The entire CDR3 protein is CASSQDLTGGNERLFF.

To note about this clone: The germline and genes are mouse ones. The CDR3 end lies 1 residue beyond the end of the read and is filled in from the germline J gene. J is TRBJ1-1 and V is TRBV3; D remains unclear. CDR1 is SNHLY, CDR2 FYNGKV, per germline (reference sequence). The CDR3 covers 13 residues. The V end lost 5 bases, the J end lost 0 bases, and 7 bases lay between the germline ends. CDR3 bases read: TGTGCCAGCAGCCTACAGACAAACACAGAAGTCTTC. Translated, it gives CASSLQTNTEVF. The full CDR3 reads CASSLQTNTEVFF.

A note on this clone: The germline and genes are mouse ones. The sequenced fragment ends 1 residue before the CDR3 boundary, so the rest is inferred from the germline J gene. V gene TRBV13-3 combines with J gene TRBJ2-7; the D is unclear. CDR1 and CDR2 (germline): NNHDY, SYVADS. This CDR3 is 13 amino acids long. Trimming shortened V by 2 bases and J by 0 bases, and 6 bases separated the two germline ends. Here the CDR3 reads CASSDPPSYEQYF. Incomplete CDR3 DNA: TGTGCCAGCAGTGACCCCCCCTCCTATGAACAGTAC.

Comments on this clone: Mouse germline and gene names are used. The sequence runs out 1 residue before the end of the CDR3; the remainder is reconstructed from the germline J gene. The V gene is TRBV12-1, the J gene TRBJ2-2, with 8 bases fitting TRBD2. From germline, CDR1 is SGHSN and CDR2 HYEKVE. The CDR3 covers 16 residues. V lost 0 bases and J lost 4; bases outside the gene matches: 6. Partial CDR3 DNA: TGTGCCAGCTCTCTCGATTGGGGGGGTATCACCGGGCAGCTCTAC. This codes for CASSLDWGGITGQLY. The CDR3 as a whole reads CASSLDWGGITGQLYF. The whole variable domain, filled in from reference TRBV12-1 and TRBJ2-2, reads DSGVVQSPRHIIKEKGGRSVLTCIPISGHSNVVWYQQTLGKELKFLIQHYEKVERDKGFLPSRFSVQQFDDYHSEMNMSALELEDSAMYFCASSLDWGGITGQLYFGEGSKLTVL.

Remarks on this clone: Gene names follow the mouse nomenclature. CDR3 DNA (partial): TGTGCTAGCAGTTGGGACAATAACAACCAGGCTCCGCTT. The encoded protein is CASSWDNNNQAPL. The CDR3, in full, reads CASSWDNNNQAPLF. J is TRBJ1-5 and V is TRBV29; a weak D match, TRBD1 (6 bases). The CDR3 end is not reached by the read, which stops 1 residue before it; the germline J gene fills it in. This CDR3 region has 14 residues. V lost 4 bases, J lost 0 bases, and 7 bases lay in between. CDR1 is MSHET and CDR2 is SYDVDS in the germline V gene.

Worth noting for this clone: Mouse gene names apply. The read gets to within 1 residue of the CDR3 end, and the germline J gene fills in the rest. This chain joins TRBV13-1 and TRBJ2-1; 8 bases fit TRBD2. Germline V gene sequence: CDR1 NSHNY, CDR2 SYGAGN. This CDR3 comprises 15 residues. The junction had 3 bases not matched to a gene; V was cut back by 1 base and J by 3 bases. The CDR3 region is CASSDLGGGYAEQFF. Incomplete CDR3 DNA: TGTGCCAGCAGTGATCTGGGGGGCGGCTATGCTGAGCAGTTC.

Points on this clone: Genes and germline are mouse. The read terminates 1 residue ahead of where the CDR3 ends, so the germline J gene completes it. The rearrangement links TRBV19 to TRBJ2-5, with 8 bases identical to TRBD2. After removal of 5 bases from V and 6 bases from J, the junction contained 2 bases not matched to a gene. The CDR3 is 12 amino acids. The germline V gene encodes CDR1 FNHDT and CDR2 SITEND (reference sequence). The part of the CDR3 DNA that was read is TGTGCCAGCAGGGGGGGGCGCGACACCCAGTAC. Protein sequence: CASRGGRDTQY. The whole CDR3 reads CASRGGRDTQYF.

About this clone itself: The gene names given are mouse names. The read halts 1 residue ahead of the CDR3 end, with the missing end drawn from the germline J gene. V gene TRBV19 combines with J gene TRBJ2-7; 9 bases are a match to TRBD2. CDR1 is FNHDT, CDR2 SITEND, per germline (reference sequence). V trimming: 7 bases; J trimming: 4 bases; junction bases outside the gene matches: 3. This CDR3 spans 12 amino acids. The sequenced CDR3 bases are TGTGCCAGCCGGGACTGGGAATATGAACAGTAC. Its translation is CASRDWEYEQY. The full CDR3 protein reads CASRDWEYEQYF.

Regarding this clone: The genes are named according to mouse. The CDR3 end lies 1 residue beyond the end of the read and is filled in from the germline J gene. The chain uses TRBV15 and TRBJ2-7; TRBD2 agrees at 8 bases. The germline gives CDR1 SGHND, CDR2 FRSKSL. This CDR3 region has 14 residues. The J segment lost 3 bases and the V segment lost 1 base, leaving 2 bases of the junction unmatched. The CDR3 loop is CASSLGTGYYEQYF. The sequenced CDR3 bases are TGTGCCAGCAGTTTAGGGACTGGGTACTATGAACAGTAC.

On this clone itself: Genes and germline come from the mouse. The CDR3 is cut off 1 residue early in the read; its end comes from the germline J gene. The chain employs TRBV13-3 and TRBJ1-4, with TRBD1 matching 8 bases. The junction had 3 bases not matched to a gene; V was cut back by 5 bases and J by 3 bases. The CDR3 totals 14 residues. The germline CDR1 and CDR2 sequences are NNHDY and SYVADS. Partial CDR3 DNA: TGTGCCAGCAGGACAGGGGAGGCCAACGAAAGATTATTT. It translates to CASRTGEANERLF. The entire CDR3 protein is CASRTGEANERLFF.